The rows below give T cell receptor beta chains drawn from one sample of a study of shared clonotypes between healthy human individuals. Assay used: immunoSEQ multiplex PCR; TCRdb lists only in-frame clones, some missing. The data contain some 1 million clones, approximately 72% of them singletons. Sequencing input: memory CD4+ T cells sorted from blood. The receptors derive from a young man in good health. The CDR3 runs from the conserved cysteine through the conserved F or W. D genes are given only for firm matches. Only part of the rows carry a size: once, few, many, or a class if the clone is expanded.

>TRBJ2-6|.|TRBV28|.
TGTGCCAGCAGTTTAGGTAGGGCTGGGGCCAACGTCCTGACTTTC
CASSLGRAGANVLTF
>TRBJ1-1|.|TRBV29-1|TRBD1
TGCAGCGTGGGACAGGGGACGGGCACTGAAGCTTTCTTT
CSVGQGTGTEAFF
>TRBJ1-2|.|TRBV6-5|.
TGTGCCAGCAGTTACTCCCCAGGGGTGAACTATGGCTACACCTTC
CASSYSPGVNYGYTF
>TRBJ2-7|.|TRBV6-5|.
TGTGCCAGCACCCCTGGCCAGCGGTCCTACGAGCAGTACTTC
CASTPGQRSYEQYF
>TRBJ2-1|.|TRBV9|.
TGTGCCAGCAGCGTAGACCCCAGCGGTGAGCAGTTCTTC
CASSVDPSGEQFF
>TRBJ2-3|.|TRBV5-1|.
TGCGCCAGCAGCTTCGGGCTAGAAACAGATACGCAGTATTTT
CASSFGLETDTQYF
>TRBJ2-1|.|TRBV7-2|TRBD2
TGTGCCAGCAGCGCGGGACTAGTATCCAATGAGCAGTTCTTC
CASSAGLVSNEQFF
>TRBJ1-4|medium-sized|TRBV2|.
TGTGCCAGCAGGGGGACGGCAGTGGCTGAAAAACTGTTTTTT
CASRGTAVAEKLFF
>TRBJ2-6|.|TRBV5-4|.
TGTGCCAGCAGCTCCCGGACCCAAACAGTGACTGGGGCCAACGTCCTGACTTTC
CASSSRTQTVTGANVLTF
>TRBJ2-1|.|TRBV10-3|.
TGTGCCATCACCCAGGGGGGGGCGAATGAGCAGTTCTTC
CAITQGGANEQFF
>TRBJ2-7|.|TRBV5-4|TRBD2
TGTGCCAGCAGCTTGGGCGGGAGAGGGGCAAGCGAGCAGTACTTC
CASSLGGRGASEQYF
>TRBJ1-1|.|TRBV7-9|.
TGTGCCAGCAGCTTAGCCGGGATCACTGAAGCTTTCTTT
CASSLAGITEAFF
>TRBJ1-2|.|TRBV5-1|.
TGCGCCAGCAGCTTGGCGGAATCCCAGGGAGGGGGCTACACCTTC
CASSLAESQGGGYTF
>TRBJ2-5|.|TRBV5-1|.
TGCGCCAGCAGCTTGGTGCCCTTTGGGGCGGGTCAAGAGACCCAGTACTTC
CASSLVPFGAGQETQYF
>TRBJ2-6|.|TRBV5-1|.
TGCGCCAGCAGCTTCGACAGCTCTGGGGCCAACGTCCTGACTTTC
CASSFDSSGANVLTF
>TRBJ2-1|.|TRBV19|.
TGTGCCAGTAGCGCCCTGGGGAAAGGTGAGCAGTTCTTC
CASSALGKGEQFF
>TRBJ1-2|.|TRBV30|TRBD1
TGTGCCTGGAGGACAGGGCATAACTATGGCTACACCTTC
CAWRTGHNYGYTF
>TRBJ2-7|.|TRBV19|TRBD2
TGTGCCAGTAGTAGGGGGGGATCCTACGAGCAGTACTTC
CASSRGGSYEQYF
>TRBJ1-1|.|TRBV15|TRBD1
TGTGCCACCAGCGGACGGGACAGTTTGACTGAAGCTTTCTTT
CATSGRDSLTEAFF
>TRBJ1-4|once|TRBV6-1|.
TGTGCCAGCAGTGATGCAAGTTGGGTTTTCGGAAAACTGTTTTTT
CASSDASWVFGKLFF
>TRBJ1-2|.|TRBV30|.
TGTGCCTGGAGTGTAACCCTAGACAGAAGTGGCTACACCTTC
CAWSVTLDRSGYTF
>TRBJ2-4|.|TRBV10-1|.
TGCGCCAGTTGCCGGGACTCAGAAAACATTCAGTACTTC
CASCRDSENIQYF
>TRBJ1-2|.|TRBV18|.
TGTGCCAGCTCACCGGAGGTGGGGGTCAGCTATGGCTACACCTTC
CASSPEVGVSYGYTF
>TRBJ2-7|.|TRBV5-1|TRBD1
TGCGCCAGCAGCCCCGGGGACAGGGAGTTCCACGAGCAGTACTTC
CASSPGDREFHEQYF
>TRBJ2-1|.|TRBV19|.
TGTGCCAGTAGTATATTAGGGGAGTACAATGAGCAGTTCTTC
CASSILGEYNEQFF
>TRBJ2-3|.|TRBV2|TRBD2
TGTGCCAGCAGCTTAGCGGGAATCACAGATACGCAGTATTTT
CASSLAGITDTQYF
>TRBJ2-7|once|TRBV6-1|.
TGTGCCAGCAGTGGGGCCCTGACCCCCTACGAGCAGTACTTC
CASSGALTPYEQYF
>TRBJ2-7|.|TRBV19|.
TGTGCCAGTAGTACAGGGATCACCCGCGGCGAGCAGTACTTC
CASSTGITRGEQYF
>TRBJ1-3|.|TRBV10-2|.
TGCGCCAGCAGCGTGGGGAACACCATATATTTT
CASSVGNTIYF
>TRBJ2-5|.|TRBV5-1|TRBD1
TGCGCCAGCAGCTTGGGAGCACAGGGGGTGGTGGAGACCCAGTACTTC
CASSLGAQGVVETQYF
>TRBJ1-4|.|TRBV5-1|TRBD1
TGCGCCAGCAGCCCGACAGGGTCTAATGAAAAACTGTTTTTT
CASSPTGSNEKLFF
>TRBJ2-1|.|TRBV19|TRBD1
TGTGCCAGTAGTACAAGACAGGGTAGGGGCAATGAGCAGTTCTTC
CASSTRQGRGNEQFF
>TRBJ2-3|.|TRBV9|TRBD2
TGTGCCAGCAGCGTGGCCGGGACTAGCGTCACAGATACGCAGTATTTT
CASSVAGTSVTDTQYF
>TRBJ2-1|.|TRBV5-1|.
TGCGCCAGCAGCTTTAACGTAAGGGACTTATACAATGAGCAGTTCTTC
CASSFNVRDLYNEQFF
>TRBJ2-7|.|TRBV6-6|.
TGTGCCAGCAGTTACTCAGCCGGGGTCTACGAGCAGTACTTC
CASSYSAGVYEQYF
>TRBJ2-7|.|TRBV7-2|TRBD1
TGTGCCAGCAGCCCTGGACAGGGTGCCTCCTACGAGCAGTACTTC
CASSPGQGASYEQYF
>TRBJ1-5|.|TRBV18|.
TGTGCCAGCTCACAGACAGCTAATCAGCCCCAGCATTTT
CASSQTANQPQHF
>TRBJ2-4|.|TRBV7-9|.
TGTGCCAGCAGCTCTCAGGGACCCAAAAACATTCAGTACTTC
CASSSQGPKNIQYF
>TRBJ2-7|once|TRBV28|.
TGTGCCAGCAGAAGGGGTGGCTACGAGCAGTACTTC
CASRRGGYEQYF
>TRBJ2-1|.|TRBV11-2|.
TGTGCCAGCAGCCTAGGGGGAGTAGGTCCCTACAATGAGCAGTTCTTC
CASSLGGVGPYNEQFF